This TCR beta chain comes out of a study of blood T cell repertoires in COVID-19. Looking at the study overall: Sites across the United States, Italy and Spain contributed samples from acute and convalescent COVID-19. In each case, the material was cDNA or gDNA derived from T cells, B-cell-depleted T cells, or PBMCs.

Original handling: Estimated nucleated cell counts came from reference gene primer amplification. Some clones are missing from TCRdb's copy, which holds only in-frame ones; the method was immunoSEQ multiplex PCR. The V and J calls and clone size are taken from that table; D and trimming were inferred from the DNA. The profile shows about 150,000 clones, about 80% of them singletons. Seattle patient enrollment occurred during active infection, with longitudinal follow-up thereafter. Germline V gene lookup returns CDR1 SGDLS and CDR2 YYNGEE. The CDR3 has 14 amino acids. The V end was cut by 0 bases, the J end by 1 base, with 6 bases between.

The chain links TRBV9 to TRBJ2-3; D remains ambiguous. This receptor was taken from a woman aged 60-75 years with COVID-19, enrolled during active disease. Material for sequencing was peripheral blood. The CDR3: CASSVVQGTDTQYF. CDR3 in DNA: TGTGCCAGCAGCGTAGTGCAGGGCACAGATACGCAGTATTTT. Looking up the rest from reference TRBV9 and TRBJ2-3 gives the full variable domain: DSGVTQTPKHLITATGQRVTLRCSPRSGDLSVYWYQQSLDQGLQFLIQYYNGEERAKGNILERFSAQQFPDLHSELNLSSLELGDSALYFCASSVVQGTDTQYFGPGTRLTVL.